This T cell receptor (beta chain) emerged from a study of post-analysis software for immune sequencing data. Included in the TCR beta cDNA libraries were unique molecular identifiers. Input populations of about 0.95 to 11 million T cells gave rise to some 500,000 cDNA molecules. TCRdb reprocessed the PCR reads with MiXCR, giving one entry per CDR3 protein. Of hundreds of thousands of distinct CDR3 sequences listed, roughly three fifths are singletons. The study's findings and limits: Clustering by F measure revealed strong co-clustering among samples prepared together in one batch. Compared against controls, patients with multiple sclerosis displayed significantly lower normalized Chao1 diversity. Controls showed lower frequencies than patients for roughly five TRBV segments, and TRBV5-6, TRBV5-1 and TRBV20-1 were among these.

A note on this clonotype: Antigen unknown.

The CDR3 is made up of 13 amino acids. CDR1 MNHEY and CDR2 SVGAGI come from the germline V gene. Deletions cut 5 bases from V and 4 bases from J, with 9 bases between. This receptor was taken from a girl aged 2-10 years with multiple sclerosis. The chain uses TRBV6-5 and TRBJ2-1; no clear D. Sequencing was done on a sample of blood. The CDR3 here is CASSIQEYNEQFF. DNA of the CDR3: TGTGCCAGCAGTATTCAGGAGTACAATGAGCAGTTCTTC.